The 30 T cell receptor beta chains below were found in one sample sequenced in a study of cytomegalovirus exposure and HLA in healthy donors. In the PCR, 60 Vbeta and 13 Jbeta primers were used. Assay: immunoSEQ multiplex PCR; the TCRdb copy retains only in-frame clones and omits some. In the table there are about 75,000 clones, around 80% of which are singletons. The sample comprised PBMCs. The receptors were gathered from a man aged 70-80 years in good health and CMV-seropositive.

The rearrangement links TRBV15 to TRBJ2-5, with D perhaps TRBD2 (7 bases). CDR1 and CDR2 from the germline V gene are LNHNV and YYDKDF (reference sequence). The V and J ends lost 1 base and 3 bases respectively, with 12 bases between them. This CDR3 spans 15 amino acids. Written as DNA, the CDR3 is TGTGCCACCAGCAGAGTCGGGGGGCCAGAAGAGACCCAGTACTTC. Amino acids: CATSRVGGPEETQYF.

The CDR3 nucleotides are TGTGCCAGCAGGACTACAGGGGGCGAGACTGAAGCTTTCTTT. Encoded protein: CASRTTGGETEAFF. The chain recombines TRBV5-6 with TRBJ1-1; 9 positions agree with TRBD1. This CDR3 comprises 14 residues. The J segment lost 5 bases and the V segment lost 5 bases, leaving 7 bases of the junction unmatched. Germline V gene lookup returns CDR1 SGHDT and CDR2 YYEEEE.

V and J are TRBV7-6 and TRBJ2-5; TRBD1 is a possible D gene (6 bases). Germline V CDR1 and CDR2: SGHVS, FNYEAQ. V lost 7 bases and J lost 0, with 12 bases in between. The CDR3 sequence is 14 residues long. The CDR3 region has the DNA TGTGCCAGCACCCAGGGGCCGAACCAAGAGACCCAGTACTTC. The encoded protein is CASTQGPNQETQYF. The full variable domain, its missing parts supplied by reference TRBV7-6 and TRBJ2-5, is GAGVSQSPRYKVTKRGQDVALRCDPISGHVSLYWYRQALGQGPEFLTYFNYEAQQDKSGLPNDRFSAERPEGSISTLTIQRTEQRDSAMYRCASTQGPNQETQYFGPGTRLLVL.

This clone was counted between two and nine times. This chain connects TRBV6-1 to TRBJ1-1; 7 bases line up with TRBD1. The CDR3 contains 14 residues. Unmatched junction bases numbered 3, after V lost 4 bases and J lost 1 base. CDR1 is MNHNS, CDR2 SASEGT, per germline. DNA of the CDR3: TGTGCCAGCAGTGCAGGGACAGCGAACACTGAAGCTTTCTTT. Amino acid sequence: CASSAGTANTEAFF.

This chain joins TRBV4-3 and TRBJ2-1; 9 bases are a match to TRBD2. This CDR3 comprises 19 residues. V was clipped by 0 bases and J by 4 bases; unmatched bases: 13. The germline V gene has CDR1 LGHNA and CDR2 YSLEER. The CDR3 region is CASSQEGASGASAYNEQFF. The CDR3 DNA reads as TGCGCCAGCAGCCAAGAGGGCGCTAGCGGGGCCTCGGCTTACAATGAGCAGTTCTTC.

The V gene is TRBV28, the J gene TRBJ2-1; TRBD1 agrees at 9 bases. The germline gives CDR1 MDHEN, CDR2 SYDVKM. After removal of 6 bases from V and 7 bases from J, the junction contained 10 bases not matched to a gene. This CDR3 has 15 amino acids. The CDR3 here is CASSPRDRVANEQFF. The CDR3 DNA reads TGTGCCAGCAGCCCTCGGGACAGGGTTGCGAATGAGCAGTTCTTC.

The chain links TRBV4-2 to TRBJ1-3; 7 positions agree with TRBD1. J lost 9 bases, V lost 1 base, and 12 bases had no gene match. The V gene's germline CDR1 is LGHNA and CDR2 YNFKEQ. The CDR3 runs 16 residues. The CDR3 sequence: CASSQASQGGDGTIYF. DNA of the CDR3: TGTGCCAGCAGCCAAGCGTCCCAGGGGGGAGACGGCACCATATATTTT.

The V call is TRBV9, the J call TRBJ2-2, with 7 bases that match TRBD1. This CDR3 is 15 amino acids long. Germline CDR1 reads SGDLS; CDR2 reads YYNGEE. V lost 1 base, J lost 4 bases, and 4 bases stayed unmatched. CDR3 coding DNA: TGTGCCAGCAGCGTAAACAGGGGTGCCACCGGGGAGCTGTTTTTT. It is translated as CASSVNRGATGELFF.

V and J are TRBV5-1 and TRBJ2-2; TRBD2 agrees at 8 bases. The CDR3 loop spans 17 amino acids. V lost 4 bases to trimming and J lost 6 bases; unmatched junction nucleotides: 14. Germline values: CDR1 SGHRS, CDR2 YFSETQ. The CDR3, as DNA: TGCGCCAGCAGCCCAAAGACTAACGGGGGGGCTGCCGGGGAGCTGTTTTTT. Protein sequence: CASSPKTNGGAAGELFF.

This chain links TRBV29-1 with TRBJ2-5; a weak D match, TRBD1 (6 bases). The germline V gene encodes CDR1 SQVTM and CDR2 ANQGSEA. CDR3 length: 12 amino acids. The V and J ends lost 6 bases and 5 bases respectively, with 13 bases between them. The CDR3 here is CSVEQGLETQYF. CDR3 in DNA: TGCAGCGTCGAACAGGGTTTGGAGACCCAGTACTTC.

V usage is TRBV11-2 and J usage is TRBJ1-1; the D is unclear. Trimming stripped 1 base from V and 11 bases from J, with 11 bases between. This CDR3 has 12 amino acids. CDR1 and CDR2 from the germline V gene are SGHAT and FQNNGV. The CDR3 loop is CASSLGRVLAFF. DNA of the CDR3: TGTGCCAGCAGCTTAGGTCGGGTTTTGGCTTTCTTT.

DNA for the CDR3: TGTGCCAGCAGCTTAGCCGGGACTAGCGGGAGCGACGAGCAGTACTTC. It specifies CASSLAGTSGSDEQYF. The V and J genes are TRBV11-2 and TRBJ2-7; 14 bases agree with TRBD2. The J segment lost 5 bases and the V segment lost 1 base, leaving 4 bases of the junction unmatched. CDR1 is SGHAT, CDR2 FQNNGV, per germline. This CDR3 is built from 16 residues.

The chain recombines TRBV5-1 with TRBJ2-2; D perhaps matches TRBD1 (5 bases). Trimming left V 2 bases short and J 6 bases short, with 11 bases between. CDR3 length: 14 residues. CDR1 is SGHRS and CDR2 is YFSETQ in the germline V gene. CDR3 region: CASSFQGTAGELFF. CDR3 DNA: TGCGCCAGCAGCTTTCAGGGCACGGCCGGGGAGCTGTTTTTT.

This clone showed up just a few times. This chain uses TRBV5-4 with TRBJ1-1, with 9 bases matching TRBD1. Germline CDR1 reads SGHNT; CDR2 reads YYREEE (reference sequence). The CDR3 contains 14 residues. Germline trimming cut 6 bases from V and 5 bases from J; bases unmatched to any gene: 8. As DNA, the CDR3 is TGTGCCAGCACCACGACAGGGGGAAGGACTGAAGCTTTCTTT. As protein: CASTTTGGRTEAFF. Combining the CDR3 with reference TRBV5-4 and TRBJ1-1 gives the whole variable domain ETGVTQSPTHLIKTRGQQVTLRCSSQSGHNTVSWYQQALGQGPQFIFQYYREEENGRGNFPPRFSGLQFPNYSSELNVNALELDDSALYLCASTTTGGRTEAFFGQGTRLTVV.

The chain links TRBV7-9 to TRBJ2-2; 7 bases align to TRBD1. The germline V gene encodes CDR1 SEHNR and CDR2 FQNEAQ (reference sequence). The trim removed 5 bases at V and 1 base at J, leaving 4 bases unmatched. This CDR3 has 15 residues. The CDR3 loop is CASSPPGGNTGELFF. CDR3 coding DNA: TGTGCCAGCAGCCCCCCAGGGGGGAACACCGGGGAGCTGTTTTTT.

This chain uses TRBV7-7 with TRBJ2-5, with 10 bases aligning to TRBD2. Germline V gene data show CDR1 as SSHAT and CDR2 as FNYEAQ (reference sequence). This CDR3 has 14 residues. Losses at the gene ends were 4 bases for V and 3 bases for J; bases not matched to a gene: 2. CDR3 region: CASSSSGGKETQYF. DNA of the CDR3: TGTGCCAGCAGCTCTAGCGGGGGCAAAGAGACCCAGTACTTC. The full variable domain, completed using reference TRBV7-7 and TRBJ2-5, is GAGVSQSPRYKVTKRGQDVTLRCDPISSHATLYWYQQALGQGPEFLTYFNYEAQPDKSGLPSDRFSAERPEGSISTLTIQRTEQRDSAMYRCASSSSGGKETQYFGPGTRLLVL.

The rearrangement uses TRBV4-3 and TRBJ2-3; D perhaps matches TRBD2 (6 bases). The germline V and J ends were trimmed by 5 bases and 3 bases, with 18 bases remaining between them. Per germline, CDR1 LGHNA and CDR2 YSLEER. The CDR3 is 16 amino acids. The CDR3 DNA reads as TGCGCCAGCAGCGATAGGTTCGGGGGTATGACAGATACGCAGTATTTT. Translated, it gives CASSDRFGGMTDTQYF.

The chain recombines TRBV5-1 with TRBJ2-7; a weak D match, TRBD1 (5 bases). Trimming cost V 1 base and J 7 bases, with 9 bases left between them. The CDR3 extends over 12 amino acids. Germline V lookup: CDR1 SGHRS, CDR2 YFSETQ. CDR3 DNA sequence: TGCGCCAGCAGCTTGACAGGAAGGGAGCAGTACTTC. This codes for CASSLTGREQYF.

This clone occurred once. The chain uses TRBV15 and TRBJ1-2, with no clear D. Per germline, CDR1 LNHNV and CDR2 YYDKDF (reference sequence). CDR3 length equals 16 residues. The V end lost 0 bases, the J end lost 5 bases, and 16 bases lay between the germline ends. The DNA for the CDR3 is TGTGCCACCAGCAGAGATGGTGGAACAGCATTTTATGGCTACACCTTC. Its translation is CATSRDGGTAFYGYTF.

The chain couples TRBV7-9 to TRBJ1-1; D is ambiguous. The CDR3 runs 13 residues. V shed 0 bases and J shed 14 bases, with 16 bases lying between them. Germline CDR1 and CDR2: SEHNR and FQNEAQ (reference sequence). Written as DNA, the CDR3 is TGTGCCAGCAGCTTAGCGGCTGCTAGCCGGGTATTCTTT. Translated: CASSLAAASRVFF.

The V call is TRBV6-1, the J call TRBJ2-1; 7 nucleotides agree with TRBD1. CDR3 length: 15 residues. V shed 1 base and J 4 bases; nucleotides not matched to a gene: 4. Germline-derived CDR1 and CDR2 are MNHNS and SASEGT. The CDR3 DNA reads as TGTGCCAGCAGTGAAGGACAGGGCCTTTACAATGAGCAGTTCTTC. Translation gives CASSEGQGLYNEQFF.

The chain recombines TRBV5-1 with TRBJ1-6; possible D gene TRBD1, 6 bases. This CDR3 comprises 14 residues. CDR1 SGHRS and CDR2 YFSETQ come from the germline V gene. The V end was cut by 2 bases, the J end by 7 bases, with 10 bases between. CDR3 DNA: TGCGCCAGCAGCTTTAACAGGGAGAATTCACCCCTCCACTTT. As protein: CASSFNRENSPLHF.

V and J are TRBV19 and TRBJ2-5; D uncertain. The CDR3 has 14 residues. V gave up 3 bases and J gave up 1 base, with 9 bases separating them. The germline V gene encodes CDR1 LNHDA and CDR2 SQIVND (reference sequence). The CDR3 DNA sequence: TGTGCCAGTAGTATCGATCACAGCCAAGAGACCCAGTACTTC. Protein sequence: CASSIDHSQETQYF.

V gene TRBV7-9 combines with J gene TRBJ1-1; no reliable D call. The CDR3 spans 14 residues. Germline values: CDR1 SEHNR, CDR2 FQNEAQ (reference sequence). V lost 7 bases to trimming and J lost 2 bases, with 14 bases between them. CDR3 loop: CASTPAPTNTEAFF. Here the CDR3 DNA reads TGTGCCAGCACCCCGGCCCCGACAAACACTGAAGCTTTCTTT.

This clone was seen only a few times. In DNA, the CDR3 is TGCAGCGTTCCTGGGACTAGCGGGGGCCCGCAGGCTAGCACAGATACGCAGTATTTT. Its protein is CSVPGTSGGPQASTDTQYF. V is TRBV29-1 and J is TRBJ2-3; 14 bases match TRBD2. The CDR3 has 19 residues. V trimming: 5 bases; J trimming: 0 bases; junction bases outside the gene matches: 13. CDR1 SQVTM and CDR2 ANQGSEA come from the germline V gene.

The CDR3 spells CASSWTPLTGELFF. The DNA of the CDR3 is TGTGCCAGTAGTTGGACACCTCTCACCGGGGAGCTGTTTTTT. The J gene is TRBJ2-2, the V gene TRBV19; a weak D match, TRBD1 (5 bases). Germline loops: CDR1 LNHDA, CDR2 SQIVND (reference sequence). The CDR3 loop spans 14 amino acids. The V gene lost 5 bases and the J gene lost 4 bases, with 11 bases spanning the gap.

This chain links TRBV2 with TRBJ2-5; 13 nucleotides agree with TRBD2. Germline assignment: CDR1 SNHLY and CDR2 FYNNEI. The length of the CDR3 is 15 residues. V lost 4 bases, J lost 6 bases, and 5 bases stayed unmatched. The DNA of the CDR3 is TGTGCCAGCAGTGGAACTAGCGGGAGGGGGAAGACCCAGTACTTC. Its protein product is CASSGTSGRGKTQYF.

This clone came up a few times. The rearrangement uses TRBV5-1 and TRBJ2-7; TRBD2 aligns across 7 bases. Germline assignment: CDR1 SGHRS and CDR2 YFSETQ. V dropped 0 bases and J dropped 7; count of bases not matched to a gene: 4. This CDR3 has 13 residues. For the CDR3, the DNA is TGCGCCAGCAGCTTGGAAGCGGGAAGTGAGCAGTACTTC. The encoded protein is CASSLEAGSEQYF.

The chain carries TRBV9 and TRBJ2-4; 7 bases are shared with TRBD1. Looked up from germline, CDR1 is SGDLS and CDR2 is YYNGEE. The CDR3 totals 15 residues. After removal of 4 bases from V and 6 bases from J, the junction contained 10 bases not matched to a gene. The CDR3 spells CASSLQDRVGNIQYF. CDR3 coding DNA: TGTGCCAGCAGCCTCCAAGACAGGGTTGGAAACATTCAGTACTTC.

Written as DNA, the CDR3 is TGTGCCAGCAGCTTACAGGGGGTAACAGATACGCAGTATTTT. It codes for CASSLQGVTDTQYF. This sequence joins TRBV11-3 and TRBJ2-3, with 7 bases matching TRBD1. The CDR3 length is 14 residues. J was trimmed by 3 bases and V by 2 bases; bases with no gene match: 2. Per germline, CDR1 SGHNT and CDR2 YENEEA. Full variable domain (outside the CDR3, taken from reference TRBV11-3 and TRBJ2-3): EAGVVQSPRYKIIEKKQPVAFWCNPISGHNTLYWYLQNLGQGPELLIRYENEEAVDDSQLPKDRFSAERLKGVDSTLKIQPAELGDSAVYLCASSLQGVTDTQYFGPGTRLTVL.